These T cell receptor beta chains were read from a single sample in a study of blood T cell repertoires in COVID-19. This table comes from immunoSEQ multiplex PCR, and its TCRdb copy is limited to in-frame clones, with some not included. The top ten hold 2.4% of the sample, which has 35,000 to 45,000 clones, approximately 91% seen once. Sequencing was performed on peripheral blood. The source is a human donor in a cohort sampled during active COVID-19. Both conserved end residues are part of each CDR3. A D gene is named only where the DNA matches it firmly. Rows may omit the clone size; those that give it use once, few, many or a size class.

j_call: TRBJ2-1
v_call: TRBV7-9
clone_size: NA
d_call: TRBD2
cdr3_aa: CASSLGASGGSRSYNEQFF
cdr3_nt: TGTGCCAGCAGCTTAGGAGCTAGCGGGGGGTCACGCTCCTACAATGAGCAGTTCTTC

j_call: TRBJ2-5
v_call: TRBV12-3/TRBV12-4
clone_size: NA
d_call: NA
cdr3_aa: CASSSGVGETQYF
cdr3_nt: TGTGCCAGCAGTTCAGGGGTGGGGGAGACCCAGTACTTC

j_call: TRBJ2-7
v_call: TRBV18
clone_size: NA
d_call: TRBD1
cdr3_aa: CASSPGTGENYEQYF
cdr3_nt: TGTGCCAGCTCCCCCGGGACAGGGGAAAACTACGAGCAGTACTTC

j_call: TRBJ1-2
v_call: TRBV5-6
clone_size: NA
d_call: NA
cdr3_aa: CASSLVGRLGGYTF
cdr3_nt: TGTGCCAGCAGCTTGGTAGGCAGGCTCGGTGGCTACACCTTC

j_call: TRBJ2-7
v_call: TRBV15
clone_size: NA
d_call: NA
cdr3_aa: CATSREQVNSYEQYF
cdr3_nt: TGTGCCACCAGCAGAGAACAGGTGAACTCCTACGAGCAGTACTTC

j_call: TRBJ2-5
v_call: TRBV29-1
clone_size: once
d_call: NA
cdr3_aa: CSVDGQGETQYF
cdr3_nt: TGCAGCGTTGACGGGCAGGGAGAGACCCAGTACTTC

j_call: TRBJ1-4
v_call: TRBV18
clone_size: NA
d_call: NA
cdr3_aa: CASSPDTGTTNEKLFF
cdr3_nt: TGTGCCAGCTCACCAGATACGGGGACAACTAATGAAAAACTGTTTTTT

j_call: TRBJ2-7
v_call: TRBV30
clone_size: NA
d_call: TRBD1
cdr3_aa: CAWSPGQGGQYF
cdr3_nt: TGTGCCTGGAGCCCGGGACAGGGAGGGCAGTACTTC

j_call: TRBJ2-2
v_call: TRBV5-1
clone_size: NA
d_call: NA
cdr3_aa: CASSWLGLTNTGELFF
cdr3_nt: TGCGCCAGCAGCTGGCTGGGACTTACGAACACCGGGGAGCTGTTTTTT

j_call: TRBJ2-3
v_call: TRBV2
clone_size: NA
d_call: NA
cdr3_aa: CASSEFEGGTDTQYF
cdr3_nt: TGTGCCAGCAGTGAGTTCGAGGGGGGCACAGATACGCAGTATTTT

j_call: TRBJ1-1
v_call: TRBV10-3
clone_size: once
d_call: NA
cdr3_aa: CAISESEGLTEAFF
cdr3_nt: TGTGCCATCAGTGAGTCGGAGGGGCTGACTGAAGCTTTCTTT

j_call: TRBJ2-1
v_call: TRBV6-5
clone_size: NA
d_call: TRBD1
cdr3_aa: CASSLGTGGRDEQFF
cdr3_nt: TGTGCCAGCAGTCTCGGGACAGGGGGCAGGGATGAGCAGTTCTTC

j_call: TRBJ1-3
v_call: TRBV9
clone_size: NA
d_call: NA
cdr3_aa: CASSVVGALSGNTIYF
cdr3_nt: TGTGCCAGCAGCGTAGTAGGGGCCCTCTCTGGAAACACCATATATTTT

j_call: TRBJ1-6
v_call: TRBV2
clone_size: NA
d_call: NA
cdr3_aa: CASSDRRGYSPLHF
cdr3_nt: TGTGCCAGCAGTGATCGTAGGGGGTACTCACCCCTCCACTTT

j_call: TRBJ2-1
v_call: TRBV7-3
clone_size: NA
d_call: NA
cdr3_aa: CASSLFLASEQFF
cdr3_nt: TGTGCCAGCAGCTTATTCCTAGCGAGTGAGCAGTTCTTC

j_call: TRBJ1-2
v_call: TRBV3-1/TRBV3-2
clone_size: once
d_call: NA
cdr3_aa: CASSRGNGPYGYTF
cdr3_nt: TGTGCCAGCAGCCGGGGCAACGGTCCCTATGGCTACACCTTC

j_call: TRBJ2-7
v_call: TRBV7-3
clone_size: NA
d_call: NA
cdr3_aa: CASSLIQAYEQYF
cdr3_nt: TGTGCCAGCAGCTTAATACAAGCCTACGAGCAGTACTTC

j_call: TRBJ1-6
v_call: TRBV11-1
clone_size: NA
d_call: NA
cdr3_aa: CASGTTGKSPLHF
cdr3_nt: TGTGCCAGCGGAACAACAGGGAAATCACCCCTCCACTTT

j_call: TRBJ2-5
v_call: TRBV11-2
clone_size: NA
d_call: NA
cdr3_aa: CASSRAAGRETQYF
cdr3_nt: TGTGCCAGCAGCCGCGCGGCGGGGCGGGAGACCCAGTACTTC

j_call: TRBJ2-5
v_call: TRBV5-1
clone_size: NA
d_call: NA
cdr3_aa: CASSFQTRSVGETQYF
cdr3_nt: TGCGCCAGCAGCTTTCAGACTAGAAGTGTGGGAGAGACCCAGTACTTC

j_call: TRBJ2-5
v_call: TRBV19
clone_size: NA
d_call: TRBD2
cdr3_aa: CASSIDMTSGGFMAQYF
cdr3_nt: TGTGCCAGTAGTATAGATATGACTAGCGGGGGGTTCATGGCCCAGTACTTC

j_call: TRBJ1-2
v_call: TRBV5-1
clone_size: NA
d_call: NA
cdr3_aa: CASSLATGNSYGYTF
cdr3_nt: TGCGCCAGCAGCTTGGCAACAGGCAATTCATATGGCTACACCTTC

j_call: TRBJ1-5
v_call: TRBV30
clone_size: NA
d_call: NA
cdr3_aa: CAWSAGANQPQHF
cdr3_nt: TGTGCCTGGAGTGCAGGGGCCAATCAGCCCCAGCATTTT